This TCR beta chain stems from a study of beta chain features in type 1 diabetes. Findings and caveats of the study: Shortening of TCRB CDR3s, moderate but significant, appeared in all four CD4+ subsets of Type 1 diabetes patients.

This clone showed up just a few times. Its cognate antigen is unknown. The ends were cut back, 1 base at V and 6 bases at J, with 7 bases in the middle. Germline-derived CDR1 and CDR2 are KGHSH and LQKENI. The CDR3 loop spans 13 amino acids. The authors reverse transcribed all of the isolated RNA, so sequencing captured expressed TCRB transcripts. The repertoire was sequenced with immunoSEQ multiplex PCR; TCRdb's copy has only in-frame clones and lacks some. Here the sample spans hundreds of thousands of clones, around 15% being singletons. The chain couples TRBV18 to TRBJ2-1, with D unclear. This TCR came from a man aged 18 to 30 with type 1 diabetes. The sample comprised naive CD4+ T cells from blood. The CDR3, as DNA: TGTGCCAGCTCACCACGCCAGTTCAATGAGCAGTTCTTC. This codes for CASSPRQFNEQFF.